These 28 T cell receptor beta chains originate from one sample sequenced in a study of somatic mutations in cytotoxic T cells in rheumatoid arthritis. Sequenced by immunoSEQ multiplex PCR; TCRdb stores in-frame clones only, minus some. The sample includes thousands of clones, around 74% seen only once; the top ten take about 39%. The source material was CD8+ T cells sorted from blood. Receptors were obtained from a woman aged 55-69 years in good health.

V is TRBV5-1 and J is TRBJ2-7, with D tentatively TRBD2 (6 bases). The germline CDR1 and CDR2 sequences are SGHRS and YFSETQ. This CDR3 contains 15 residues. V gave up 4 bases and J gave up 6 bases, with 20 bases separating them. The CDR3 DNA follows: TGCGCCAGCAGCATTTCCGGGACTGTCTCCCGCGAGCAGTACTTC. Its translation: CASSISGTVSREQYF. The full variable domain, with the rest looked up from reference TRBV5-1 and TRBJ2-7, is KAGVTQTPRYLIKTRGQQVTLSCSPISGHRSVSWYQQTPGQGLQFLFEYFSETQRNKGNFPGRFSGRQFSNSRSEMNVSTLELGDSALYLCASSISGTVSREQYFGPGTRLTVT.

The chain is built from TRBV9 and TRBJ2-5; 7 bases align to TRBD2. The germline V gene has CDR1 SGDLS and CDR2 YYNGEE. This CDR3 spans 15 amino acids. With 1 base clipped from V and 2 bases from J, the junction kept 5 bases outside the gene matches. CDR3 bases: TGTGCCAGCAGCGTACCCTCAGCGGGACAAGAGACCCAGTACTTC. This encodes CASSVPSAGQETQYF. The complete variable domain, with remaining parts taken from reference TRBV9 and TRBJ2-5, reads DSGVTQTPKHLITATGQRVTLRCSPRSGDLSVYWYQQSLDQGLQFLIQYYNGEERAKGNILERFSAQQFPDLHSELNLSSLELGDSALYFCASSVPSAGQETQYFGPGTRLLVL.

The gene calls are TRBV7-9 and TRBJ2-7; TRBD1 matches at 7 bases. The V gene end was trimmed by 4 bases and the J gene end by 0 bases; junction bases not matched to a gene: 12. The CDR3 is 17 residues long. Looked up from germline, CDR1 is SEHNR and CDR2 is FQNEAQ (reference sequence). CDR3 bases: TGTGCCAGCAGCTACGATCGGGACAGCCTTTTCTCCTACGAGCAGTACTTC. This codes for CASSYDRDSLFSYEQYF.

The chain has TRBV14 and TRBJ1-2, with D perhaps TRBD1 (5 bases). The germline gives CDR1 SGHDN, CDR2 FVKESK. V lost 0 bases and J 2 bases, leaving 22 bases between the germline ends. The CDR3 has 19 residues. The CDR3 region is CASSQETTEVLGQNYGYTF. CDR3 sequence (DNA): TGTGCCAGCAGCCAAGAAACCACTGAAGTCCTCGGACAAAACTATGGCTACACCTTC.

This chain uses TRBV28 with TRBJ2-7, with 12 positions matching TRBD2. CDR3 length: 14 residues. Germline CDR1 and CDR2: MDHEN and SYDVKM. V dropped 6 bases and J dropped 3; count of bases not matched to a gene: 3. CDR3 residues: CASRSGLAGYEQYF. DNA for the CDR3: TGTGCCAGCAGGTCGGGACTAGCGGGCTACGAGCAGTACTTC.

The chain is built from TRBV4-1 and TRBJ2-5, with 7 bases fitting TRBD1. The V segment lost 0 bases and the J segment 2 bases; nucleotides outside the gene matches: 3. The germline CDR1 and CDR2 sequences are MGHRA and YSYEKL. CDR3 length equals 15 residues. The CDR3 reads CASSQEIQGQETQYF. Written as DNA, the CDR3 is TGCGCCAGCAGCCAAGAAATACAGGGGCAAGAGACCCAGTACTTC.

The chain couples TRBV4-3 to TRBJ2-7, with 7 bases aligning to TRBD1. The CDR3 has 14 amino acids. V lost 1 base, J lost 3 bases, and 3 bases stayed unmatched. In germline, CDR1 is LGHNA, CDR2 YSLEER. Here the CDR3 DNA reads TGCGCCAGCAGCCAAGTGGCAGGGGGCTACGAGCAGTACTTC. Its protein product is CASSQVAGGYEQYF.

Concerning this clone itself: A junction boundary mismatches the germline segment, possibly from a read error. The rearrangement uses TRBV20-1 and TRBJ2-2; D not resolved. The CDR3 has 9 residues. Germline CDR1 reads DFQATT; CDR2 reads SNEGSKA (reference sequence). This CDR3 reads CSASFEALF. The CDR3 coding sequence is TGCAGTGCTAGTTTTGAAGCTTTGTTT.

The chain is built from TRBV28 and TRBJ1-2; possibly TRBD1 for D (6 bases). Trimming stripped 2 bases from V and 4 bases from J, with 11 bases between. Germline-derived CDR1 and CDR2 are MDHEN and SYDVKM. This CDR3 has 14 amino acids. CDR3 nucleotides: TGTGCCAGCAGTTTAGTGGGGGGGGCCTATGGCTACACCTTC. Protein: CASSLVGGAYGYTF.

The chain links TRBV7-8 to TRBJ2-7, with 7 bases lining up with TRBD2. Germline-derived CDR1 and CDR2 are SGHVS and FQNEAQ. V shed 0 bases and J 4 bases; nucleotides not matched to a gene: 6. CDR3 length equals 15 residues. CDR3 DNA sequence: TGTGCCAGCAGCTTAGCGGGCGGGAGTGGGTACGAGCAGTACTTC. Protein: CASSLAGGSGYEQYF.

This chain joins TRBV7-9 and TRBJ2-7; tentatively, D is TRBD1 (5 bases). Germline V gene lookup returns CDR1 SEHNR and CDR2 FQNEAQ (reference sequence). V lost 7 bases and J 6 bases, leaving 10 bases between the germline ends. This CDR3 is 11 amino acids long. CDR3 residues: CASKGLSEQYF. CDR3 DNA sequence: TGTGCCAGCAAGGGGCTGAGCGAGCAGTACTTC.

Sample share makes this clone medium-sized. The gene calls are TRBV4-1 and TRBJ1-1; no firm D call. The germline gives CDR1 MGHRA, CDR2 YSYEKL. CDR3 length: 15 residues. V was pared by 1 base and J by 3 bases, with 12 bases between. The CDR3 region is CASSQGPSQDTEAFF. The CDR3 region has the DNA TGCGCCAGCAGCCAAGGGCCTTCTCAAGACACTGAAGCTTTCTTT.

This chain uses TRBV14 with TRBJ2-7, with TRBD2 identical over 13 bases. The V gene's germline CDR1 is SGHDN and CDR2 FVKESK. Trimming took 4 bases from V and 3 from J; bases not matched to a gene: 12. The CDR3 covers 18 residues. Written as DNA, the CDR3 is TGTGCCAGCAGCCCATGGCCCGGGACTAGCGGGACAGGCTACGAGCAGTACTTC. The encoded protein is CASSPWPGTSGTGYEQYF. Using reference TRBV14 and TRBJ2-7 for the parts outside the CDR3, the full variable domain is EAGVTQFPSHSVIEKGQTVTLRCDPISGHDNLYWYRRVMGKEIKFLLHFVKESKQDESGMPNNRFLAERTGGTYSTLKVQPAELEDSGVYFCASSPWPGTSGTGYEQYFGPGTRLTVT.

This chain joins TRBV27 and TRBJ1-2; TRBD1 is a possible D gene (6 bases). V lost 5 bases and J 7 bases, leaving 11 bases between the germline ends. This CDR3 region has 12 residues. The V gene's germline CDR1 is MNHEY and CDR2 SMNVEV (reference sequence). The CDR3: CASSSTGFGYTF. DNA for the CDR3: TGTGCCAGCAGTAGCACAGGGTTTGGCTACACCTTC.

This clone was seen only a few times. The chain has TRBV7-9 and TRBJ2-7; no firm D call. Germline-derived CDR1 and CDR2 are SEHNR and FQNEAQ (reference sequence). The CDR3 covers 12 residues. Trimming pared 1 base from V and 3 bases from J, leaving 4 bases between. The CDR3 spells CASSLGVYEQYF. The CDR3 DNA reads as TGTGCCAGCAGCTTAGGAGTCTACGAGCAGTACTTC.

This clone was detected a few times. The CDR3 DNA is TGTGCCAGCAGCGACACAGGCTACGAGCAGTACTTC. Translated, it gives CASSDTGYEQYF. The chain recombines TRBV2 with TRBJ2-7; D may be TRBD1 (5 bases). Germline V gene lookup returns CDR1 SNHLY and CDR2 FYNNEI. V shed 6 bases and J shed 3 bases, with 9 bases lying between them. The CDR3 contains 12 residues.

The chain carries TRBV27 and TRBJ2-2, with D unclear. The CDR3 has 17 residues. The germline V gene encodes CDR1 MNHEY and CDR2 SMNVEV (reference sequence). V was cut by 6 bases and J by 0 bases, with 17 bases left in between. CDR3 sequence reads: CASSPSETTANTGELFF. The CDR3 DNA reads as TGTGCCAGCAGCCCTTCCGAGACAACGGCGAACACCGGGGAGCTGTTTTTT.

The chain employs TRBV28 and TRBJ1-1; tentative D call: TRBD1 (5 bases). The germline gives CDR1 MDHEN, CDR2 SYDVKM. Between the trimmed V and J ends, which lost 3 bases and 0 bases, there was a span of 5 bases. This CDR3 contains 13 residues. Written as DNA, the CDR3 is TGTGCCAGCAGTTTGACAGTGAACACTGAAGCTTTCTTT. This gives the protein CASSLTVNTEAFF.

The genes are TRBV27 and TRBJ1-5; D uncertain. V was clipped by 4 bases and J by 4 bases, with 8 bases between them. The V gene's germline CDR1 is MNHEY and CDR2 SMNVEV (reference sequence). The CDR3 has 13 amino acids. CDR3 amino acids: CASSSGLNQPQHF. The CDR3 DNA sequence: TGTGCCAGCAGTTCAGGTTTAAATCAGCCCCAGCATTTT.

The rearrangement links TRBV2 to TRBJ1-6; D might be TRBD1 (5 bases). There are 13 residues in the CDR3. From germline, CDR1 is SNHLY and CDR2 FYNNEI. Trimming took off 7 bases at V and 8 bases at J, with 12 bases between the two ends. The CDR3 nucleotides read TGTGCCAGCAATCGGGACTTTGATTCACCCCTCCACTTT. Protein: CASNRDFDSPLHF.

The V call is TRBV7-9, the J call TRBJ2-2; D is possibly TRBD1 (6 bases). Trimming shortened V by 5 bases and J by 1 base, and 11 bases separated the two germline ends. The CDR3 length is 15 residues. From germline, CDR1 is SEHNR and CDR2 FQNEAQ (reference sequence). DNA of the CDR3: TGTGCCAGCAGCCCCCTGGGACAGAACACCGGGGAGCTGTTTTTT. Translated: CASSPLGQNTGELFF.

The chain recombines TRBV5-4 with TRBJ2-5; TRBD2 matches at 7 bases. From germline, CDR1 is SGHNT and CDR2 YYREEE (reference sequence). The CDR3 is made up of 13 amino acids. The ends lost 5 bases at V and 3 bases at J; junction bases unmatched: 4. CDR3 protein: CASRSLAEETQYF. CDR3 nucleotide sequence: TGTGCCAGCAGGAGTCTAGCGGAAGAGACCCAGTACTTC.

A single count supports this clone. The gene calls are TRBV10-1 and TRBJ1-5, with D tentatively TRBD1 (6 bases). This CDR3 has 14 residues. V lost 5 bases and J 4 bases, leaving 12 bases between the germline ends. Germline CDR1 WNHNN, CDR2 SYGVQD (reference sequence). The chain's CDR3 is CASSLTGRNQPQHF. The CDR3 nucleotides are TGCGCCAGCAGTTTGACAGGTCGGAATCAGCCCCAGCATTTT.

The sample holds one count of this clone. CDR3 sequence reads: CASSTPYWGEAGANVLTF. CDR3 DNA: TGTGCCAGTAGTACCCCTTATTGGGGGGAAGCCGGGGCCAACGTCCTGACTTTC. This chain links TRBV19 with TRBJ2-6; a possible D gene is TRBD2 (6 bases). Trimming shortened V by 4 bases and J by 4 bases, and 20 bases separated the two germline ends. The germline CDR1 and CDR2 sequences are LNHDA and SQIVND (reference sequence). This CDR3 spans 18 amino acids.

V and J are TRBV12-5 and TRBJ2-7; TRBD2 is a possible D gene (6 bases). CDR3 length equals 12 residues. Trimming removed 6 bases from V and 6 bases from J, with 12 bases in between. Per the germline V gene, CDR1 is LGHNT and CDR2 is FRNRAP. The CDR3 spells CASGPGTSEQYF. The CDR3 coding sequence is TGTGCTAGTGGGCCCGGGACTTCCGAGCAGTACTTC.

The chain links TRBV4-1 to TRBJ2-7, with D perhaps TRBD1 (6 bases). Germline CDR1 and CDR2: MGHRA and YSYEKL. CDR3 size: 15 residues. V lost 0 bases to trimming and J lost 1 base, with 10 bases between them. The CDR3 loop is CASSQEDRNSYEQYF. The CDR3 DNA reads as TGCGCCAGCAGCCAAGAGGACAGAAATTCCTACGAGCAGTACTTC.

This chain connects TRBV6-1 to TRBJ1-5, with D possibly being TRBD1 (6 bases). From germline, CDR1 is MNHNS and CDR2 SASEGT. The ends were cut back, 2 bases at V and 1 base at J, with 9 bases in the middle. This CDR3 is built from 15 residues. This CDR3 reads CASSEIQGSNQPQHF. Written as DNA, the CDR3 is TGTGCCAGCAGTGAAATACAGGGAAGCAATCAGCCCCAGCATTTT.

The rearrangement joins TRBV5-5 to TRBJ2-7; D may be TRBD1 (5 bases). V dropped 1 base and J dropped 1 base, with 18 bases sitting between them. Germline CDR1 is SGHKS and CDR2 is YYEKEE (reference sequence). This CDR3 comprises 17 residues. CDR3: CASSLSAWADSSYEQYF. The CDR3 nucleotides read TGTGCCAGCAGCTTGTCCGCATGGGCCGACAGTTCCTACGAGCAGTACTTC. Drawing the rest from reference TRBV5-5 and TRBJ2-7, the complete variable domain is DAGVTQSPTHLIKTRGQQVTLRCSPISGHKSVSWYQQVLGQGPQFIFQYYEKEERGRGNFPDRFSARQFPNYSSELNVNALLLGDSALYLCASSLSAWADSSYEQYFGPGTRLTVT.